These 4 T cell receptor beta chains originate from one sample sequenced in a study of T cell responses to AZD1222 COVID-19 vaccine. The table came from immunoSEQ multiplex PCR; TCRdb's copy has only in-frame clones and leaves some out. Here the sample spans more than 85,000 clones, 89% being singletons. The sequencing here drew on peripheral blood, taken 28 days after the second AZD1222 dose. Receptors originate from an adult who received the AZD1222 COVID-19 vaccine.

The rearrangement links TRBV18 to TRBJ1-2; 9 nucleotides match TRBD1. The germline V gene has CDR1 KGHSH and CDR2 LQKENI. The CDR3 spans 16 residues. V gave up 4 bases and J gave up 2 bases; unmatched junction bases: 8. This CDR3 is CASSQTGTGPNYGYTF. Here the CDR3 DNA reads TGTGCCAGCTCACAAACTGGGACAGGGCCCAACTATGGCTACACCTTC.

This chain joins TRBV7-9 and TRBJ2-7; either TRBD1 or TRBD2 may fit D (5 bases each). CDR3 length: 16 residues. V lost 5 bases to trimming and J lost 0 bases, with 17 bases between them. Germline V gene data show CDR1 as SEHNR and CDR2 as FQNEAQ (reference sequence). CDR3 nucleotide sequence: TGTGCCAGCAGCAACGGGGCAGGATTTTTCTCCTACGAGCAGTACTTC. It translates to CASSNGAGFFSYEQYF.

The rearrangement uses TRBV5-1 and TRBJ1-3, with D uncertain. In germline, CDR1 is SGHRS, CDR2 YFSETQ. The CDR3 runs 16 residues. Trimming left V 1 base short and J 3 bases short, with 14 bases between. The DNA of the CDR3 is TGCGCCAGCAGCTTGATGGATCCAAAGGGTGGAAACACCATATATTTT. This codes for CASSLMDPKGGNTIYF.

This chain joins TRBV5-1 and TRBJ2-2; 9 nucleotides line up with TRBD1. The V segment lost 1 base and the J segment 7 bases; nucleotides outside the gene matches: 5. The CDR3 sequence is 15 residues long. Germline lookup yields CDR1 SGHRS and CDR2 YFSETQ. The CDR3 DNA sequence: TGCGCCAGCAGCTTGACAGGGGGCGAGGTCGGGGAGCTGTTTTTT. Residues: CASSLTGGEVGELFF.